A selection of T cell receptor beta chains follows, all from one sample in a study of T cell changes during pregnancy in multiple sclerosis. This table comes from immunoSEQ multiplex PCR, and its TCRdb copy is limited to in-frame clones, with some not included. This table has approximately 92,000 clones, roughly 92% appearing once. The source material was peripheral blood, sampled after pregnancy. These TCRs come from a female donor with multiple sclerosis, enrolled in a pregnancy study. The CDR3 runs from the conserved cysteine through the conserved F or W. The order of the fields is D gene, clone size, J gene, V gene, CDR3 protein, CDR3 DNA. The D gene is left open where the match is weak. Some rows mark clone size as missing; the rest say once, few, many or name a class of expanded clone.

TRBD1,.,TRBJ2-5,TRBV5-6,CASSLKATGDQETQYF,TGTGCCAGCAGCTTGAAAGCGACAGGGGACCAAGAGACCCAGTACTTC
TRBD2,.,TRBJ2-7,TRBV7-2,CASSDSGRASIEQYF,TGTGCCAGCAGCGACAGCGGGAGGGCCTCGATTGAGCAGTACTTC
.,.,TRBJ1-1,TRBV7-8,CASSLVGGGGTEAFF,TGTGCCAGCAGCTTAGTGGGGGGGGGTGGCACTGAAGCTTTCTTT
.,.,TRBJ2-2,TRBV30,CAWSERDRLHTGELFF,TGTGCCTGGAGTGAACGGGATAGACTCCACACCGGGGAGCTGTTTTTT
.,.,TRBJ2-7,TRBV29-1,CSVLNLGFEVYEQYF,TGCAGCGTCCTCAATCTCGGATTCGAGGTCTACGAGCAGTACTTC
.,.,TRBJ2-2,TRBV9,CASSAGTGELFF,TGTGCCAGCAGCGCGGGAACCGGGGAGCTGTTTTTT
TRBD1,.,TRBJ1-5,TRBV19,CASSIEGQGYQPQHF,TGTGCCAGTAGTATAGAAGGACAGGGCTACCAGCCCCAGCATTTT
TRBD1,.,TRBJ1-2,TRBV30,CAWISHRGYGYTF,TGTGCCTGGATTAGTCACAGGGGGTATGGCTACACCTTC
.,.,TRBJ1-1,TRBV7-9,CASSPRAGVGTEAFF,TGTGCCAGCAGCCCCCGGGCAGGGGTAGGAACTGAAGCTTTCTTT
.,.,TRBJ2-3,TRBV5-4,CASSFPGTSTDTQYF,TGTGCCAGCAGCTTTCCGGGAACTAGCACAGATACGCAGTATTTT
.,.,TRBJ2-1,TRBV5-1,CASSLELYNEQFF,TGCGCCAGCAGCTTGGAACTCTACAATGAGCAGTTCTTC
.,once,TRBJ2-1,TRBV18,CASSLQGYEQFF,TGTGCCAGCTCACTACAGGGTTATGAGCAGTTCTTC
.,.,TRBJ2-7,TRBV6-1,CATAMSQINYEQYF,TGTGCCACCGCGATGTCCCAAATTAACTACGAGCAGTACTTC
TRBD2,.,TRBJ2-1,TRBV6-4,CASSVFPLGAGGLEQFF,TGTGCCAGCAGTGTTTTCCCCCTTGGGGCGGGAGGGCTTGAGCAGTTCTTC
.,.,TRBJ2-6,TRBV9,CASSVAVARRSGANVLTF,TGTGCCAGCAGCGTAGCGGTAGCGCGACGCTCTGGGGCCAACGTCCTGACTTTC
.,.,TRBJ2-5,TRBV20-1,CSANTVTQYF,TGCAGTGCTAACACCGTGACCCAGTACTTC
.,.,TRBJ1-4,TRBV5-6,CASSLQGTGNEKLFF,TGTGCCAGCAGCTTGCAGGGAACGGGTAATGAAAAACTGTTTTTT
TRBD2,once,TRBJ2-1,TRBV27,CASSPGTSGNNEQFF,TGTGCCAGCAGTCCTGGGACTAGCGGAAACAATGAGCAGTTCTTC
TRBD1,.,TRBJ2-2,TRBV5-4,CASSHRQGSTGELFF,TGTGCCAGCAGCCATAGACAGGGCTCCACCGGGGAGCTGTTTTTT
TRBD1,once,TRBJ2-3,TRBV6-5,CASSYSGDSTDTQYF,TGTGCCAGCAGTTACTCCGGGGACAGTACAGATACGCAGTATTTT
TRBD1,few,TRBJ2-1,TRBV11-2,CASSRGQDYNEQFF,TGTGCCAGCAGCCGTGGACAGGACTACAATGAGCAGTTCTTC
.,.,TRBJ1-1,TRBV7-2,CASSRDTSNSEAFF,TGTGCCAGCAGCCGGGACACCTCAAACTCTGAAGCTTTCTTT
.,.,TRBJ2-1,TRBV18,CASSLLQYNEQFF,TGTGCCAGCTCACTTTTACAGTACAATGAGCAGTTCTTC
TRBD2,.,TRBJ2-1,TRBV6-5,CASSYLGGRGEEQFF,TGTGCCAGCAGTTACTTGGGCGGGAGAGGAGAAGAGCAGTTCTTC
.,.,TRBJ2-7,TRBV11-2,CASSFQGRLYEQYF,TGTGCCAGCAGCTTCCAGGGGCGCCTCTACGAGCAGTACTTC
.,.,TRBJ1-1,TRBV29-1,CSGHSRLNTEAFF,TGCAGCGGACACAGCCGTTTGAACACTGAAGCTTTCTTT
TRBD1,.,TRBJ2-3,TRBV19,CASSIRPPLQGYTDTQYF,TGTGCCAGTAGTATCCGTCCCCCGCTACAGGGGTACACAGATACGCAGTATTTT
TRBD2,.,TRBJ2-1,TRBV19,CASSASGTSGYPYNEQFF,TGTGCCAGTAGTGCCTCCGGGACTAGCGGGTACCCCTACAATGAGCAGTTCTTC
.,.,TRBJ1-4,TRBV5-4,CASSRGGTANEKLFF,TGTGCCAGCAGCAGGGGGGGCACGGCTAATGAAAAACTGTTTTTT
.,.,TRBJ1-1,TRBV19,CASSPYMTGNTEAFF,TGTGCCAGTAGTCCGTATATGACAGGGAACACTGAAGCTTTCTTT
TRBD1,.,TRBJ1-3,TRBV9,CASSPRDRGSGNTIYF,TGTGCCAGCAGCCCGCGGGACAGGGGTTCTGGAAACACCATATATTTT
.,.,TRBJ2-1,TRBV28,CASSSPGYGNDEQFF,TGTGCCAGCAGTTCGCCGGGTTACGGGAACGATGAGCAGTTCTTC
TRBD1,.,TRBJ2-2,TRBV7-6,CASSERQGSIGELFF,TGTGCCAGCAGCGAACGACAGGGGTCTATAGGGGAGCTGTTTTTT
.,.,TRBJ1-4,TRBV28,CASSPDSNEKLFF,TGTGCCAGCAGTCCAGACAGTAATGAAAAACTGTTTTTT
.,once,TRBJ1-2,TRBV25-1,CASSELKGVGYTF,TGTGCCAGCAGTGAATTAAAGGGGGTAGGCTACACCTTC
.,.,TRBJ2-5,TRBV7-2,CASSLSGGGPQETQYF,TGTGCCAGCAGCCTTTCTGGGGGCGGGCCCCAAGAGACCCAGTACTTC
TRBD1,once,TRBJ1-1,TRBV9,CASSVAPGDRKSFF,TGTGCCAGCAGCGTAGCTCCGGGGGACAGGAAATCTTTCTTT
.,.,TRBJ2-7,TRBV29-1,CSVDAGGMGEQYF,TGCAGCGTTGACGCAGGGGGGATGGGCGAGCAGTACTTC
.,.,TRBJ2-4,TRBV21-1,CASSKREEKTIQYF,TGTGCCAGCAGCAAAAGGGAGGAAAAGACCATTCAGTACTTC
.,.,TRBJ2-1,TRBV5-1,CASSLAPSGSYNEQFF,TGCGCCAGCAGCTTGGCTCCCAGCGGGTCATACAATGAGCAGTTCTTC
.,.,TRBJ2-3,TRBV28,CASSFSRRGSTDTQYF,TGTGCCAGCAGTTTTAGTCGCAGGGGTAGCACAGATACGCAGTATTTT
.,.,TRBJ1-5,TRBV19,CASSIAWVLKSGQPQHF,TGTGCCAGTAGTATAGCCTGGGTCCTTAAGAGCGGGCAGCCCCAGCATTTT
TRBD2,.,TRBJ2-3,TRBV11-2,CASSLGAGGADTQYF,TGTGCCAGCAGCTTAGGGGCGGGAGGGGCAGATACGCAGTATTTT
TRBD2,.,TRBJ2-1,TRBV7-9,CASSLGSRLAGGPLFF,TGTGCCAGCAGCTTAGGATCGAGACTAGCGGGAGGGCCTCTGTTCTTC
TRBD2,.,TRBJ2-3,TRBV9,CASSVGPKGAGEGTDTQYF,TGTGCCAGCAGCGTAGGCCCTAAAGGAGCGGGAGAAGGCACAGATACGCAGTATTTT
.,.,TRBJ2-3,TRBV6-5,CASSSSWGGDTQYF,TGTGCCAGCAGTTCCTCGTGGGGCGGAGATACGCAGTATTTT
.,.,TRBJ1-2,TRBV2,CASSPQQGPYGYTF,TGTGCCAGCAGTCCCCAACAGGGTCCCTATGGCTACACCTTC
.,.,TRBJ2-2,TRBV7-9,CASSRTPNTGELFF,TGTGCCAGCAGCAGGACTCCCAACACCGGGGAGCTGTTTTTT
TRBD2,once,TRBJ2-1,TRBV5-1,CASSLPSGISYNEQFF,TGCGCCAGCAGCTTGCCTAGCGGGATCTCCTACAATGAGCAGTTCTTC
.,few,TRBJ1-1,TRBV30,CAWTREENTEAFF,TGTGCCTGGACTCGTGAGGAGAACACTGAAGCTTTCTTT
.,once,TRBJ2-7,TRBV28,CASRSTSTYEQYF,TGTGCCAGCAGGTCGACTTCCACCTACGAGCAGTACTTC
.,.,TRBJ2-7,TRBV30,CAWSRSYEQYF,TGTGCCTGGAGCCGGTCCTACGAGCAGTACTTC